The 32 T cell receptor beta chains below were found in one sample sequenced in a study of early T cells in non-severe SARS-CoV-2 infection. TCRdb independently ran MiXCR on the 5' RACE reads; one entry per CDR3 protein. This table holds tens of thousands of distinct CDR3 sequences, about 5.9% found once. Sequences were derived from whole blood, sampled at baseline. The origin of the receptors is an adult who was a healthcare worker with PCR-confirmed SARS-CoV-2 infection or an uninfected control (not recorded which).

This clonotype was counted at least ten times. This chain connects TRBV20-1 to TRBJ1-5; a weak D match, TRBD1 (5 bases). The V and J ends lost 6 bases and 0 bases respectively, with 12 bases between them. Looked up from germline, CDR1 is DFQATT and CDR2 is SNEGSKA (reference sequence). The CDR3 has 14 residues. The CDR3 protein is CSASDNYSNQPQHF. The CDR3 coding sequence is TGCAGTGCCTCGGACAATTATAGCAATCAGCCCCAGCATTTT.

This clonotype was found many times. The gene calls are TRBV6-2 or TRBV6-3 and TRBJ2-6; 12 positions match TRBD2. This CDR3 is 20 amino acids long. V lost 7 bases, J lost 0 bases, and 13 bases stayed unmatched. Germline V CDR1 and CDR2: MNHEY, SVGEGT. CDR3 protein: CASTSPLAGGPGSGANVLTF. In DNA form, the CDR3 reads TGTGCCAGCACTTCACCCCTAGCGGGGGGGCCTGGCTCTGGGGCCAACGTCCTGACTTTC.

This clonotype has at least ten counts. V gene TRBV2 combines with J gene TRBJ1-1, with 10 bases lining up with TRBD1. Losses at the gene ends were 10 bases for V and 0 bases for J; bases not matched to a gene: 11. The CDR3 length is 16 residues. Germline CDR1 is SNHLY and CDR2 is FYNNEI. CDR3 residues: CAISDRGSSMNTEAFF. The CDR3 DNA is TGTGCCATCTCGGACAGGGGGTCTAGCATGAACACTGAAGCTTTCTTT.

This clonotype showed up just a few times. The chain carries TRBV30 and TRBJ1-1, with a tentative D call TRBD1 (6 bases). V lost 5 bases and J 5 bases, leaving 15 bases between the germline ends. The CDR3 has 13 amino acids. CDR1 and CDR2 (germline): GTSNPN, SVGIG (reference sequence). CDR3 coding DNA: TGTGCCTGGGTCGGGACACCGGGAACTGAAGCTTTCTTT. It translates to CAWVGTPGTEAFF.

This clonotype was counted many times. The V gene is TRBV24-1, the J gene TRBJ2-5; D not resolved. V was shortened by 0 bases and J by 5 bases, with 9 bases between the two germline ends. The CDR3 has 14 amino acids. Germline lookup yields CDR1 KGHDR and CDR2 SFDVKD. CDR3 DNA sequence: TGTGCCACCAGTGATTTGGACATCTGGGAGACCCAGTACTTC. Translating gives CATSDLDIWETQYF.

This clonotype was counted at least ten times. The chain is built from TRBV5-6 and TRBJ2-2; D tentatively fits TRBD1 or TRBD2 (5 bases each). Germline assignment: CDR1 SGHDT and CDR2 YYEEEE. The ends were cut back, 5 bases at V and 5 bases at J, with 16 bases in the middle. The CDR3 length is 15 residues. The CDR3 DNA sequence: TGTGCCAGCAGGACCGGGACCCTCAGGACCGGGGAGCTGTTTTTT. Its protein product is CASRTGTLRTGELFF.

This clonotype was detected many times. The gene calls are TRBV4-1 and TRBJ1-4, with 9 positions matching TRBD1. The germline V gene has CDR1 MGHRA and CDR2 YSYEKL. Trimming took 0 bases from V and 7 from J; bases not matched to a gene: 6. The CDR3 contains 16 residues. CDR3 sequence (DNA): TGCGCCAGCAGCCAAGATGTAGGGACAGGGAGTGAAAAACTGTTTTTT. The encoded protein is CASSQDVGTGSEKLFF.

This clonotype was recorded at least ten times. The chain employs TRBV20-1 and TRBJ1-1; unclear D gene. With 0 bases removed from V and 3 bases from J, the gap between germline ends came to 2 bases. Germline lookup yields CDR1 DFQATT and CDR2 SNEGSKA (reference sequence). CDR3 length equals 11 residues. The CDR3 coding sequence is TGCAGTGCTAGAGATTACACTGAAGCTTTCTTT. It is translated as CSARDYTEAFF.

CDR3 residues: CASTKRASGSTDTQYF. In DNA, the CDR3 is TGTGCCAGCACCAAGAGGGCTAGCGGAAGCACAGATACGCAGTATTTT. V gene TRBV11-2 combines with J gene TRBJ2-3, with 7 nucleotides matching TRBD2. The CDR3 spans 16 residues. V dropped 7 bases and J dropped 0; count of bases not matched to a gene: 10. Germline assignment: CDR1 SGHAT and CDR2 FQNNGV.

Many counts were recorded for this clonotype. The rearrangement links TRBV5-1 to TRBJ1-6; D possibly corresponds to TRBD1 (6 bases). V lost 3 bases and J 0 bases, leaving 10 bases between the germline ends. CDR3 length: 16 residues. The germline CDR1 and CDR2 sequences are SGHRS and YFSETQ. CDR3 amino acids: CASSWRGSSYNSPLHF. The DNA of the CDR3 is TGCGCCAGCAGCTGGAGGGGGAGCTCCTATAATTCACCCCTCCACTTT.

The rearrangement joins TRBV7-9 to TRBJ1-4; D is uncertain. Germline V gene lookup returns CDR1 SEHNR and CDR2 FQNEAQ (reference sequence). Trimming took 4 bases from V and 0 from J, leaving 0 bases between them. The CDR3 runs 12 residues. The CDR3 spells CASSSTNEKLFF. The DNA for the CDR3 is TGTGCCAGCAGCTCAACTAATGAAAAACTGTTTTTT.

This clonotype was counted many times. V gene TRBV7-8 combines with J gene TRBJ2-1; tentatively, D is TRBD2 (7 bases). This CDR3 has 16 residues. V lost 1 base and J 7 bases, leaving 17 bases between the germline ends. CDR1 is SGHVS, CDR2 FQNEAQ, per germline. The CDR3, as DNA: TGTGCCAGCAGCTTAGGGGGAGGGGGTAGGAGGAATGAGCAGTTCTTC. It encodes CASSLGGGGRRNEQFF.

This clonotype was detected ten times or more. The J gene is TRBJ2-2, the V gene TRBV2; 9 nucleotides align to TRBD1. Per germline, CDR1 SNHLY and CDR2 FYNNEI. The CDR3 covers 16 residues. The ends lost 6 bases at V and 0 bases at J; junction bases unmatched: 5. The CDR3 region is CASRTGQGTNTGELFF. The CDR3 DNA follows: TGTGCCAGCAGAACGGGACAGGGTACGAACACCGGGGAGCTGTTTTTT.

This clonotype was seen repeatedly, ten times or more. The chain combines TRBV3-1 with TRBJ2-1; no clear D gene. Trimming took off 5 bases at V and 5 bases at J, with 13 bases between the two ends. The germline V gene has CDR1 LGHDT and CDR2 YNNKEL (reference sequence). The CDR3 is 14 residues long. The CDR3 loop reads CASSGRARNNEQFF. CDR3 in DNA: TGTGCCAGCAGCGGAAGGGCTAGAAACAATGAGCAGTTCTTC.

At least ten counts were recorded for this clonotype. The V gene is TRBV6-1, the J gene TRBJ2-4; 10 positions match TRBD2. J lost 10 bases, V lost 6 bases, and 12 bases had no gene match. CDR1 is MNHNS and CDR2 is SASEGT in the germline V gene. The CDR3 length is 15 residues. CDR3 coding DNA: TGTGCCAGCAGGAGGGGCGGGCTAGCGGGGGAAATTCAGTACTTC. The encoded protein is CASRRGGLAGEIQYF.

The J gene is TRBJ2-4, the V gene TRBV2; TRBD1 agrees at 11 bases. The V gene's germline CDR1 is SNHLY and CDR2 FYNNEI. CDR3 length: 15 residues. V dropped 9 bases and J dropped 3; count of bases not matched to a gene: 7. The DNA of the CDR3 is TGTGCCAGTGCGAGGGGACAGGGGGACAAAAACATTCAGTACTTC. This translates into CASARGQGDKNIQYF.

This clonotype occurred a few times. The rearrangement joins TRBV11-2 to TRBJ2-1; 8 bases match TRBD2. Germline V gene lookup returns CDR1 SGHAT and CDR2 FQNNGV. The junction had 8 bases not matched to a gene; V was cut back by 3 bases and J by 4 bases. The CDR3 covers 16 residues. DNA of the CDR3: TGTGCCAGCAGCTTGGTACCAGCGGGGGCTTACAATGAGCAGTTCTTC. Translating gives CASSLVPAGAYNEQFF.

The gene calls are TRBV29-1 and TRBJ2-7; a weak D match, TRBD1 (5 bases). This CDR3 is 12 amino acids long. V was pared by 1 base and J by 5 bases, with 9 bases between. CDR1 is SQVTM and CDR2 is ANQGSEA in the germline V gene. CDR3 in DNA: TGCAGCGTTGAAGTCAGGGCAAACGAGCAGTACTTC. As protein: CSVEVRANEQYF.

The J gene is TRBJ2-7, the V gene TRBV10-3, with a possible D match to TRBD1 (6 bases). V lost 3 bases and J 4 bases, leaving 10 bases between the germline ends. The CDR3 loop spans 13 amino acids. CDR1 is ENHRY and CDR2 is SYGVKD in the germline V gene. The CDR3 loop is CAISDSQGYEQYF. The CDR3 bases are TGTGCCATCAGTGACTCCCAGGGGTACGAGCAGTACTTC.

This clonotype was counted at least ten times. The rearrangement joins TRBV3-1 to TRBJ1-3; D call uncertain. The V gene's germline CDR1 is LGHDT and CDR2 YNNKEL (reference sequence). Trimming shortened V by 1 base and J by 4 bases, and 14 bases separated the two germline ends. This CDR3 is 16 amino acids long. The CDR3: CASSQGHSGEGNTIYF. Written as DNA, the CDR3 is TGTGCCAGCAGCCAAGGGCATTCCGGGGAGGGAAACACCATATATTTT.

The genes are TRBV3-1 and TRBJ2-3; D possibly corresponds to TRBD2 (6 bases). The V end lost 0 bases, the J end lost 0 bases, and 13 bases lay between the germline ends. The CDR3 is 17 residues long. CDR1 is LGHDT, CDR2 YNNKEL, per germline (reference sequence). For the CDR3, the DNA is TGTGCCAGCAGCCAAGATCCCCCGGGGGACAGCACAGATACGCAGTATTTT. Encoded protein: CASSQDPPGDSTDTQYF.

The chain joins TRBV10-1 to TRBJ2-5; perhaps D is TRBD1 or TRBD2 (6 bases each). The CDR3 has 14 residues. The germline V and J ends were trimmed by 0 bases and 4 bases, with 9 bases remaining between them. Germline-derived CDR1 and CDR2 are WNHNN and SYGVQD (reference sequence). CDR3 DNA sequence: TGCGCCAGCAGTGAGTCTGGGGGGCGAGAGACCCAGTACTTC. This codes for CASSESGGRETQYF.

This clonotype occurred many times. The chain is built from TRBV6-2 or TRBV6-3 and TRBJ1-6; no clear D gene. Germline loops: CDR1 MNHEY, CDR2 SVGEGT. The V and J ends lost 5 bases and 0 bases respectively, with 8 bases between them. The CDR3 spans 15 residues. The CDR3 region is CASSRRSSYNSPLHF. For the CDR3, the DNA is TGTGCCAGCAGTCGCAGGAGCTCCTATAATTCACCCCTCCACTTT.

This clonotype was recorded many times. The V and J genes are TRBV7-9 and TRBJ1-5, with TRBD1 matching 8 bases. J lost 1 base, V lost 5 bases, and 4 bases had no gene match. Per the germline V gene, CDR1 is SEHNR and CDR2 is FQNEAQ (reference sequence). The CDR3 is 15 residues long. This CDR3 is CASSATGGSNQPQHF. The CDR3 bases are TGTGCCAGCAGCGCAACAGGGGGAAGCAATCAGCCCCAGCATTTT.

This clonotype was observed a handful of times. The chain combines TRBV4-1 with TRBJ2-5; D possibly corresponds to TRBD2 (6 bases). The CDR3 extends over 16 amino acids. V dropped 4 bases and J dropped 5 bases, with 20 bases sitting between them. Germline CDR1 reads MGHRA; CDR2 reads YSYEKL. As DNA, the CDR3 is TGCGCCAGCAGCCGTGGACTAAGGGGAGGCGAGGAGACCCAGTACTTC. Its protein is CASSRGLRGGEETQYF.

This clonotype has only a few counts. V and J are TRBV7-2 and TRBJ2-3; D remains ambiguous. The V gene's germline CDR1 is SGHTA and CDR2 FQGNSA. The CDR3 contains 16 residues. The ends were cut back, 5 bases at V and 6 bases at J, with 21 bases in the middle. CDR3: CASSPPWALKMDTQYF. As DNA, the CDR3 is TGTGCCAGCAGCCCCCCCTGGGCGTTGAAAATGGATACGCAGTATTTT.

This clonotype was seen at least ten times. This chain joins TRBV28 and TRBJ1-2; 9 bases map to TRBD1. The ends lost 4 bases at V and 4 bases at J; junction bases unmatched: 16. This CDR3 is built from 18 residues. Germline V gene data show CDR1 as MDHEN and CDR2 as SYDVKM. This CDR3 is CASSSPLRTGGAGYGYTF. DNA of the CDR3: TGTGCCAGCAGTTCCCCGTTAAGAACAGGGGGCGCCGGCTATGGCTACACCTTC.

CDR3 sequence reads: CASSGHSTDTQYF. In nucleotides, the CDR3 is TGTGCCAGCTCCGGGCATAGCACAGATACGCAGTATTTT. The rearrangement links TRBV21-1 to TRBJ2-3; the table's D call, TRBD1, was not checked against the DNA. TRBV21-1 is tagged as a pseudogene. The CDR3 is 13 residues long.

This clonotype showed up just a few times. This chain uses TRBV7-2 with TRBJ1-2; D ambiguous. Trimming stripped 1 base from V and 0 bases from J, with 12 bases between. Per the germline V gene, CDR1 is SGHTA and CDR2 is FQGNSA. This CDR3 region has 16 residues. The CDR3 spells CASSLGRGTPNYGYTF. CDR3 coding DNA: TGTGCCAGCAGCTTAGGACGAGGCACCCCTAACTATGGCTACACCTTC.

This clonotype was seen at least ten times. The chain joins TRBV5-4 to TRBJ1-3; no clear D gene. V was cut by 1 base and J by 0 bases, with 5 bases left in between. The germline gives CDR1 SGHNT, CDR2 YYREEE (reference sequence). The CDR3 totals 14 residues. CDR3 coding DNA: TGTGCCAGCAGCTTGTTTGGCTCTGGAAACACCATATATTTT. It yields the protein CASSLFGSGNTIYF.

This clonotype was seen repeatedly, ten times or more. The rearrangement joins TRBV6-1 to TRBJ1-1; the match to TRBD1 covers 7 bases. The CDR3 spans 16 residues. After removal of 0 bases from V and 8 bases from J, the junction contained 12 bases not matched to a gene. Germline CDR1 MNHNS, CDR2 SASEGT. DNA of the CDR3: TGTGCCAGCAGTGAAGCCCTGGCGACAGGGAGCGAAGAAGCTTTCTTT. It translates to CASSEALATGSEEAFF.

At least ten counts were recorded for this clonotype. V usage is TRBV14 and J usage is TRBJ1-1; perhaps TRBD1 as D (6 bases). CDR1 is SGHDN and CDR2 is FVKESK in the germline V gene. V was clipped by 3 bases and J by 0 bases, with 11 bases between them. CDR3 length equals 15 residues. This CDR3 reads CASSQVQGLNTEAFF. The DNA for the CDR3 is TGTGCCAGCAGCCAGGTACAGGGTCTGAACACTGAAGCTTTCTTT.